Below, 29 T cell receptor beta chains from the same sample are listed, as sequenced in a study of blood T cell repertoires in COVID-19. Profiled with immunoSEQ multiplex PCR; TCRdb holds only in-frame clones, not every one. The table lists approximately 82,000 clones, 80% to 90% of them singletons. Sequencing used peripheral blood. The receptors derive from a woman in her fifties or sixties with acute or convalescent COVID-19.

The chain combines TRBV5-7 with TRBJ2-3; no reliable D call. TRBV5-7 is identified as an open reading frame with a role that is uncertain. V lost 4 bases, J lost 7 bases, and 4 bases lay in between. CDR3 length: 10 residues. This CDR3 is CASSPNTQYF. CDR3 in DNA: TGTGCCAGCAGCCCCAATACGCAGTATTTT.

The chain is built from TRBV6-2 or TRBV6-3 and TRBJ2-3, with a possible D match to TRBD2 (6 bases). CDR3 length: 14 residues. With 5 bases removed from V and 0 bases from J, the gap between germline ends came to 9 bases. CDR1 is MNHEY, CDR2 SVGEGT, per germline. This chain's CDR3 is CASSDGGSTDTQYF. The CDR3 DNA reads TGTGCCAGCAGTGATGGGGGGAGCACAGATACGCAGTATTTT.

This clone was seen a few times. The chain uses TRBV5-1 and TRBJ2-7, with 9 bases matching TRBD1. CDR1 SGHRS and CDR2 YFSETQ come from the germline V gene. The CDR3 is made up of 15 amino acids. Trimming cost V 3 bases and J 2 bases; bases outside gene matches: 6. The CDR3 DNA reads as TGCGCCAGCAGCTATCCGGGACAGGGTGCCTACGAGCAGTACTTC. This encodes CASSYPGQGAYEQYF.

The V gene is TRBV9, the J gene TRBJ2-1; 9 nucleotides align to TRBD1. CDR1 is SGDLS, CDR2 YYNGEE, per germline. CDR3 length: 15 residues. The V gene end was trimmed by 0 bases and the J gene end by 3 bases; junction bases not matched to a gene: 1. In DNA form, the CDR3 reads TGTGCCAGCAGCGTAGGGGACAGGGACTACAATGAGCAGTTCTTC. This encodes CASSVGDRDYNEQFF.

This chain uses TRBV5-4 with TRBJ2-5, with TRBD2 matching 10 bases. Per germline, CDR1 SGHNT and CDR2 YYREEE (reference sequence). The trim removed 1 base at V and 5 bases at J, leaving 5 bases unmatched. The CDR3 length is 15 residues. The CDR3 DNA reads TGTGCCAGCAGCTTGCAAGCGGGAGGGCCGGAGACCCAGTACTTC. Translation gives CASSLQAGGPETQYF. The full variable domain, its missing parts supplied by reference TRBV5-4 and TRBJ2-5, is ETGVTQSPTHLIKTRGQQVTLRCSSQSGHNTVSWYQQALGQGPQFIFQYYREEENGRGNFPPRFSGLQFPNYSSELNVNALELDDSALYLCASSLQAGGPETQYFGPGTRLLVL.

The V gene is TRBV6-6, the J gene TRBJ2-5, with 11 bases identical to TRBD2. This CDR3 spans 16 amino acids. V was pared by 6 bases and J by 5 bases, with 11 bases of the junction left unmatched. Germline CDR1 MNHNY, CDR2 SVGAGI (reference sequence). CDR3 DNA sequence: TGTGCCAGCAGCCCGGGACTAGCGGCCATCCCGGAGACCCAGTACTTC. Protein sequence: CASSPGLAAIPETQYF.

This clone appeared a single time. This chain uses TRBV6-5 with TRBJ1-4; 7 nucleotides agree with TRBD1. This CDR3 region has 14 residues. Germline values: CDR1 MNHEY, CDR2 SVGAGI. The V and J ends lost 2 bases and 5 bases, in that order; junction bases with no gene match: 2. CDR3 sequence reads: CASSYDRVNEKLFF. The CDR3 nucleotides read TGTGCCAGCAGTTACGACAGGGTCAATGAAAAACTGTTTTTT.

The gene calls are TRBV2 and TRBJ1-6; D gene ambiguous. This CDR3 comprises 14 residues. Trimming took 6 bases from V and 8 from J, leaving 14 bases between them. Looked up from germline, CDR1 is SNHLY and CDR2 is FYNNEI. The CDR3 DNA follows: TGTGCCAGCAGGGGCAGGACTATCGATTCACCCCTCCACTTT. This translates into CASRGRTIDSPLHF. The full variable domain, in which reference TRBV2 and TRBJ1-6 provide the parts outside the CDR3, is EPEVTQTPSHQVTQMGQEVILRCVPISNHLYFYWYRQILGQKVEFLVSFYNNEISEKSEIFDDQFSVERPDGSNFTLKIRSTKLEDSAMYFCASRGRTIDSPLHFGNGTRLTVT.

The CDR3 DNA reads as TGTGCCAGTAGTGAGCAGAGCGCTGGCTACACCTTC. Its translation is CASSEQSAGYTF. The chain carries TRBV19 and TRBJ1-2; no definite D call. CDR3 length: 12 amino acids. The germline V gene encodes CDR1 LNHDA and CDR2 SQIVND (reference sequence). V shed 5 bases and J shed 7 bases, with 11 bases lying between them.

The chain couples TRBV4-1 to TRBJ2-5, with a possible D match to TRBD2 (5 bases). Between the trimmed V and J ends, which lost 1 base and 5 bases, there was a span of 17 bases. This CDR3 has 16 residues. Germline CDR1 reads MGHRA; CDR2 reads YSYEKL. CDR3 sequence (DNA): TGCGCCAGCAGCCAAGGCGGGTTGCCTGGTCGGGAGACCCAGTACTTC. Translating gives CASSQGGLPGRETQYF.

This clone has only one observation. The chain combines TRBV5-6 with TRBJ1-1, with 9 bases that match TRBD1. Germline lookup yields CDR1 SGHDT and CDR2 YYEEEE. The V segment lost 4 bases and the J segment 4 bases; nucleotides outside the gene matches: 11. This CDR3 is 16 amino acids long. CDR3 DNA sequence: TGTGCCAGCAGCCCCCTGTCGGGACAGGGCGGCACTGAAGCTTTCTTT. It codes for CASSPLSGQGGTEAFF.

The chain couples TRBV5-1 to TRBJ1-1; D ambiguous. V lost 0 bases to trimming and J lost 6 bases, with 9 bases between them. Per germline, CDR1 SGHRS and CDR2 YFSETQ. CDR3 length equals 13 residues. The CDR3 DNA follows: TGCGCCAGCAGCTTGGGGGTGGAGGCTGAAGCTTTCTTT. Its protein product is CASSLGVEAEAFF.

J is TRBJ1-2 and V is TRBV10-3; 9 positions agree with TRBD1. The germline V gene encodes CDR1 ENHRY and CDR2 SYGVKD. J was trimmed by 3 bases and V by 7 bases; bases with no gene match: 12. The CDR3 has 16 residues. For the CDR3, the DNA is TGTGCCATCAATGGGGACAGGGAAAAAGGCTACTATGGCTACACCTTC. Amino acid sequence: CAINGDREKGYYGYTF.

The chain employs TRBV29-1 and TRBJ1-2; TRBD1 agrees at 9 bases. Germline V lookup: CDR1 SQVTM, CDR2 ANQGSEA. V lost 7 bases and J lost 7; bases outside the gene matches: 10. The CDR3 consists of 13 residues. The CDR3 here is CSELKQGAVGYTF. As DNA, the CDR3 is TGCAGCGAACTCAAACAGGGGGCTGTTGGCTACACCTTC.

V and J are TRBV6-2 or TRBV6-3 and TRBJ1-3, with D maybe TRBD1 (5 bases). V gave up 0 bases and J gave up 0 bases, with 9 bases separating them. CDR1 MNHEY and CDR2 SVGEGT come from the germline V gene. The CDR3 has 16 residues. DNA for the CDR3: TGTGCCAGCAGTTACTCGAACAGGCTCTCTGGAAACACCATATATTTT. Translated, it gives CASSYSNRLSGNTIYF.

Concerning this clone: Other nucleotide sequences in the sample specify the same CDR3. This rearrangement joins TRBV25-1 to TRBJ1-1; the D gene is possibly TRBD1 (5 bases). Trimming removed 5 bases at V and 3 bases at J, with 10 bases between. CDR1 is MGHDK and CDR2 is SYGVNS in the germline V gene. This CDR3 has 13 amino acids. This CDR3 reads CASSRGGYTEAFF. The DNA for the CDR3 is TGTGCCAGCAGTCGGGGGGGGTACACTGAAGCTTTCTTT.

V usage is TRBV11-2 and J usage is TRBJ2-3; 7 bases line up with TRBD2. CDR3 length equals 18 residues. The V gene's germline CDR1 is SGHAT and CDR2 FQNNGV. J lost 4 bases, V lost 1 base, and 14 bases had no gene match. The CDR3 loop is CASSLGARGFAAADTQYF. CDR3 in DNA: TGTGCCAGCAGCTTAGGGGCGCGGGGGTTCGCAGCCGCAGATACGCAGTATTTT.

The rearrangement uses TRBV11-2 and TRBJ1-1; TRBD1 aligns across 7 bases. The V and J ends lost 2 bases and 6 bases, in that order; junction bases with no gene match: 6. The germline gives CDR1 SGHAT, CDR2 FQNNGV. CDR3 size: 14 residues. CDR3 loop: CASSLQKQGSEAFF. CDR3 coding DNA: TGTGCCAGCAGCTTACAAAAACAGGGGTCTGAAGCTTTCTTT. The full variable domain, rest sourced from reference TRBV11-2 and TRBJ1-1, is EAGVAQSPRYKIIEKRQSVAFWCNPISGHATLYWYQQILGQGPKLLIQFQNNGVVDDSQLPKDRFSAERLKGVDSTLKIQPAKLEDSAVYLCASSLQKQGSEAFFGQGTRLTVV.

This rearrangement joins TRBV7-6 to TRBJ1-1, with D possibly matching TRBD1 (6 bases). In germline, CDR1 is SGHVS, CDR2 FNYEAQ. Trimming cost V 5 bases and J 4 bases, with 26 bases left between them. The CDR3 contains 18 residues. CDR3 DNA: TGTGCCAGCAGCCTCCAGATCTTTAAGCAGGGGCGGGCCACTGAAGCTTTCTTT. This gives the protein CASSLQIFKQGRATEAFF.

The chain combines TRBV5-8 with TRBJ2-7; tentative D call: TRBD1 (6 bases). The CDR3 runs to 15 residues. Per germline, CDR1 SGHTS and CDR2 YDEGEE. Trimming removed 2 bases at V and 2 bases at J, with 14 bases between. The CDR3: CASSLSTGLTYEQYF. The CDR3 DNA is TGTGCCAGCAGCTTATCGACAGGCCTGACCTACGAGCAGTACTTC.

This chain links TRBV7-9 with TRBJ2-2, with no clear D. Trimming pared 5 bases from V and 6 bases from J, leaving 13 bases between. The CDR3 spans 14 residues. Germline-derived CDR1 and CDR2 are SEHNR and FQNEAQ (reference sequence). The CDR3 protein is CASSHAGPAGELFF. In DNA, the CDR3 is TGTGCCAGCAGCCACGCAGGTCCGGCCGGGGAGCTGTTTTTT.

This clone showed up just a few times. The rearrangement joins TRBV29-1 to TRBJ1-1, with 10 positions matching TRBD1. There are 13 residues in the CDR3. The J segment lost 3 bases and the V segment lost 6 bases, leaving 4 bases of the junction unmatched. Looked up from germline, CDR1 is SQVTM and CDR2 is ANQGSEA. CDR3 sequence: CSVSGTGDTEAFF. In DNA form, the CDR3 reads TGCAGCGTATCCGGGACAGGGGACACTGAAGCTTTCTTT.

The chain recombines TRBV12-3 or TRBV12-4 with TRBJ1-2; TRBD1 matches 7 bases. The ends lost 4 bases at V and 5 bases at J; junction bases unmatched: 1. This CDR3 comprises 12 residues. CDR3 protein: CASSSQGYGYTF. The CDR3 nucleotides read TGTGCCAGCAGTTCACAGGGGTATGGCTACACCTTC.

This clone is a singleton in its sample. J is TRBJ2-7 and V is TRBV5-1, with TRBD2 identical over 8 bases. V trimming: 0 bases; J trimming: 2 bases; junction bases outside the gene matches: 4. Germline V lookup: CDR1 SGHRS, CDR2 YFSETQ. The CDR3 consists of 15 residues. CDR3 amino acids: CASSLASGFPYEQYF. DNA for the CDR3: TGCGCCAGCAGCTTGGCTAGCGGGTTTCCCTACGAGCAGTACTTC.

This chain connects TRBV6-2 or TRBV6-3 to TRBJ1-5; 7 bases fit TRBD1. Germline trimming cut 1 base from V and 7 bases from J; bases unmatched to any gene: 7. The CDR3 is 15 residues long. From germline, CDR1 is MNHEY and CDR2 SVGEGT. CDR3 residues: CASSYWDSSRQPQHF. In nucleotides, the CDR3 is TGTGCCAGCAGTTACTGGGACAGTTCGAGGCAGCCCCAGCATTTT.

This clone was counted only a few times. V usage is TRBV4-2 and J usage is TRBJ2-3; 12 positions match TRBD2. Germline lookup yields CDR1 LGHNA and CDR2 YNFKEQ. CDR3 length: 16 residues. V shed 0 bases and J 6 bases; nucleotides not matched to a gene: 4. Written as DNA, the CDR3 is TGTGCCAGCAGCCAAGATCTAGCGGGAGGGCGGGATACGCAGTATTTT. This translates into CASSQDLAGGRDTQYF.

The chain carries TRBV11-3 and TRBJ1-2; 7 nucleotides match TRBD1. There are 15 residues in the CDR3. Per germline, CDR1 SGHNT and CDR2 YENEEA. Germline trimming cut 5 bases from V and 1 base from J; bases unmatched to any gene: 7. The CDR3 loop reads CASSPRQGYNYGYTF. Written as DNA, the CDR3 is TGTGCCAGCAGCCCAAGACAGGGTTATAACTATGGCTACACCTTC. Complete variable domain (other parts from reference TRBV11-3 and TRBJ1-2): EAGVVQSPRYKIIEKKQPVAFWCNPISGHNTLYWYLQNLGQGPELLIRYENEEAVDDSQLPKDRFSAERLKGVDSTLKIQPAELGDSAVYLCASSPRQGYNYGYTFGSGTRLTVV.

The CDR3 here is CASSLTRMNTEAFF. The CDR3 nucleotides read TGTGCCAGCAGCTTGACTCGCATGAACACTGAAGCTTTCTTT. The J gene is TRBJ1-1, the V gene TRBV5-4; the D is unclear. In germline, CDR1 is SGHNT, CDR2 YYREEE (reference sequence). The ends were cut back, 1 base at V and 0 bases at J, with 7 bases in the middle. The CDR3 has 14 amino acids. Supplemented by reference TRBV5-4 and TRBJ1-1, the full variable domain reads ETGVTQSPTHLIKTRGQQVTLRCSSQSGHNTVSWYQQALGQGPQFIFQYYREEENGRGNFPPRFSGLQFPNYSSELNVNALELDDSALYLCASSLTRMNTEAFFGQGTRLTVV.

In DNA form, the CDR3 reads TGTGCCAGCAGCCCACTAGCGGGAGACCACTACGAGCAGTACTTC. This translates into CASSPLAGDHYEQYF. The gene calls are TRBV11-2 and TRBJ2-7; 11 nucleotides align to TRBD2. V was pared by 5 bases and J by 3 bases, with 6 bases of the junction left unmatched. Per the germline V gene, CDR1 is SGHAT and CDR2 is FQNNGV. This CDR3 is 15 amino acids long.